This entry is about one T cell receptor beta chain. The antigen remains undetermined. Each donor was nominally healthy when sampled (though unrecorded immune exposures were likely). It was with 60 Vbeta and 13 Jbeta primers that the PCR ran. TCRdb's copy holds only in-frame clones and misses some; the assay was immunoSEQ multiplex PCR. The data contain roughly 130,000 clones, around 67% of them singletons. The data derive from a study of cytomegalovirus exposure and HLA in healthy donors. Study results and limitations: There were some V segments, including TRBV6-2 and TRBV6-3, excluded as indistinguishable.

The CDR3 consists of 13 residues. Trimming stripped 5 bases from V and 12 bases from J, with 17 bases between. CDR1 and CDR2 from the germline V gene are SGHVS and FQNEAQ. This TCR derives from a man aged 18-30 years in good health and CMV-seropositive. Material: PBMCs. This chain links TRBV7-8 with TRBJ2-1, with a possible D match to TRBD1 (6 bases). CDR3 sequence (DNA): TGTGCCAGCAGCGCGCACAGGGACGGTTTGCAGTTCTTC. Its translation: CASSAHRDGLQFF.